Each of the 14 T cell receptor beta chains below was sequenced from the same sample in a study of cytomegalovirus exposure and HLA in healthy donors. Vbeta (60) and Jbeta (13) primers were used in the PCR. Assay used: immunoSEQ multiplex PCR; TCRdb lists only in-frame clones, some missing. Among 180,000 or so clones listed, 76% were seen once. Material: PBMCs. The origin of the receptors is a man aged 18 to 30 in good health and CMV-seronegative.

The genes are TRBV10-2 and TRBJ1-1, with a tentative D call TRBD1 (5 bases). From germline, CDR1 is WSHSY and CDR2 SAAADI. The CDR3 is made up of 16 amino acids. V lost 3 bases to trimming and J lost 4 bases, with 18 bases between them. The CDR3 nucleotides read TGCGCCAGCAGTGATCCCGGTGGAGGGACGGGCACTGAAGCTTTCTTT. As protein: CASSDPGGGTGTEAFF.

This clone was picked up one time. The J gene is TRBJ1-1, the V gene TRBV29-1; the D gene is possibly TRBD1 (6 bases). The CDR3 covers 13 residues. Germline lookup yields CDR1 SQVTM and CDR2 ANQGSEA. The CDR3 is CSGLDRKSTEAFF. The CDR3 nucleotides are TGCAGTGGGCTGGACAGAAAATCCACTGAAGCTTTCTTT.

J is TRBJ1-1 and V is TRBV28; the match to TRBD1 covers 12 bases. V gave up 7 bases and J gave up 4 bases; unmatched junction bases: 10. The germline V gene has CDR1 MDHEN and CDR2 SYDVKM. This CDR3 spans 16 amino acids. The CDR3 sequence: CASNSRDRGRGTEAFF. CDR3 nucleotides: TGTGCCAGCAATAGCCGGGACAGGGGGCGAGGCACTGAAGCTTTCTTT.

Worth noting for this clone: The sample holds other DNA sequences that translate to the same CDR3. This chain joins TRBV13 and TRBJ1-1; TRBD1 agrees at 12 bases. Unmatched junction bases numbered 8, after V lost 4 bases and J lost 5 bases. Germline V gene sequence: CDR1 PRHDT, CDR2 FYEKMQ (reference sequence). The CDR3 has 16 residues. This CDR3 reads CASSWDRGRVRTEAFF. Here the CDR3 DNA reads TGTGCCAGCAGCTGGGACAGGGGGCGGGTGAGGACTGAAGCTTTCTTT.

This chain uses TRBV9 with TRBJ1-1; 7 bases map to TRBD1. V shed 4 bases and J 11 bases; nucleotides not matched to a gene: 11. CDR3 size: 13 residues. CDR1 and CDR2 (germline): SGDLS, YYNGEE. CDR3 nucleotide sequence: TGTGCCAGCAGCCCCGTCCCCCAGGGGGAGGCTTTCTTT. This sequence encodes CASSPVPQGEAFF.

This clone has only one observation. The V gene is TRBV20-1, the J gene TRBJ2-7; D possibly corresponds to TRBD1 (7 bases). In germline, CDR1 is DFQATT, CDR2 SNEGSKA (reference sequence). The V and J ends lost 5 bases and 6 bases respectively, with 11 bases between them. This CDR3 contains 11 residues. CDR3 sequence (DNA): TGCAGTGCTCGACAGGGAGGCGAGCAGTACTTC. Translated: CSARQGGEQYF.

This clone is a singleton in its sample. For the CDR3, the DNA is TGTGCCAGCAGCGTAGTACCACAGGGGGGATCAGATACGCAGTATTTT. This sequence encodes CASSVVPQGGSDTQYF. The genes are TRBV9 and TRBJ2-3; 8 nucleotides line up with TRBD1. Germline V CDR1 and CDR2: SGDLS, YYNGEE. This CDR3 is 16 amino acids long. The ends lost 0 bases at V and 4 bases at J; junction bases unmatched: 7.

Only a few counts were recorded for this clone. This chain links TRBV28 with TRBJ2-5; the D gene is possibly TRBD2 (6 bases). The CDR3 contains 14 residues. The germline V gene has CDR1 MDHEN and CDR2 SYDVKM. The ends were cut back, 2 bases at V and 5 bases at J, with 12 bases in the middle. In DNA form, the CDR3 reads TGTGCCAGCAGTTTAGGGACTGGGGGGGAGACCCAGTACTTC. Amino acid sequence: CASSLGTGGETQYF.

The chain links TRBV9 to TRBJ2-7; 7 positions agree with TRBD2. V was pared by 0 bases and J by 4 bases, with 7 bases of the junction left unmatched. The CDR3 runs to 15 residues. The V gene's germline CDR1 is SGDLS and CDR2 YYNGEE. CDR3 nucleotide sequence: TGTGCCAGCAGCGTAGGAGGGGCGGGAGCATACGAGCAGTACTTC. This gives the protein CASSVGGAGAYEQYF. The entire variable domain, with the rest obtained from reference TRBV9 and TRBJ2-7, is as follows: DSGVTQTPKHLITATGQRVTLRCSPRSGDLSVYWYQQSLDQGLQFLIQYYNGEERAKGNILERFSAQQFPDLHSELNLSSLELGDSALYFCASSVGGAGAYEQYFGPGTRLTVT.

J is TRBJ2-5 and V is TRBV15; 10 nucleotides line up with TRBD2. The CDR3 has 16 residues. CDR1 LNHNV and CDR2 YYDKDF come from the germline V gene (reference sequence). The V segment lost 8 bases and the J segment 0 bases; nucleotides outside the gene matches: 9. This CDR3 is CATARHGTSDQETQYF. In nucleotides, the CDR3 is TGTGCCACCGCACGACACGGGACTAGCGACCAAGAGACCCAGTACTTC.

The sample holds a few counts of this clone. The V call is TRBV4-1, the J call TRBJ2-7; 8 positions match TRBD1. Germline loops: CDR1 MGHRA, CDR2 YSYEKL. The CDR3 spans 14 residues. Trimming removed 7 bases from V and 2 bases from J; junction bases left unmatched: 7. Written as DNA, the CDR3 is TGCGCCAGCACCCACCGGACAGGGACCTACGAGCAGTACTTC. Amino acids: CASTHRTGTYEQYF.

This clone was seen only a few times. The chain recombines TRBV25-1 with TRBJ2-7; 8 nucleotides align to TRBD1. The CDR3 runs to 15 residues. Germline V gene lookup returns CDR1 MGHDK and CDR2 SYGVNS. Unmatched junction bases numbered 4, after V lost 3 bases and J lost 0 bases. CDR3 bases: TGTGCCAGCAGTGACGGGACAGGATACTCCTACGAGCAGTACTTC. Its translation: CASSDGTGYSYEQYF.

This chain links TRBV11-2 with TRBJ2-1; weak D call: TRBD1 (6 bases). The germline V gene has CDR1 SGHAT and CDR2 FQNNGV. This CDR3 has 13 amino acids. Trimming took 5 bases from V and 5 from J, leaving 10 bases between them. CDR3 coding DNA: TGTGCCAGCAGCCTCGACAGGCACAATGAGCAGTTCTTC. Amino acid sequence: CASSLDRHNEQFF.

A few counts support this clone. CDR3 residues: CAARGTGGTGELFF. The DNA for the CDR3 is TGTGCCGCCCGGGGGACAGGGGGAACCGGGGAGCTGTTTTTT. The rearrangement uses TRBV6-1 and TRBJ2-2; the match to TRBD1 covers 11 bases. The CDR3 is made up of 14 amino acids. The junction had 7 bases not matched to a gene; V was cut back by 11 bases and J by 5 bases. The V gene's germline CDR1 is MNHNS and CDR2 SASEGT.